The TCR beta chain under discussion was sequenced for a study of long-term antiretroviral therapy in people with HIV. Whole-study context: The 2015 recommendation for immediate ART came about a decade after the earliest samples.

Run at survey level, the immunoSEQ assay was version v3.0. Profiling relied on immunoSEQ multiplex PCR, and the TCRdb table lists in-frame clones only, not all of them. This table holds roughly 15,000 clones, more than 65% found once. Treatment of all HIV participants took place in the United States. Every specimen held between about 0.9-11 million cryopreserved PBMC. These were thawed and washed before DNA extraction. Per the germline V gene, CDR1 is SNHLY and CDR2 is FYNNEI. The CDR3 runs to 15 residues. Trimming removed 4 bases from V and 3 bases from J, with 13 bases in between. The TCR sequence derives from a man in his forties or fifties with HIV. Source: unsorted PBMCs, taken 3.1 years after starting antiretroviral therapy. The chain recombines TRBV2 with TRBJ1-5; D is possibly TRBD1 (5 bases). The CDR3 region is CASSVGGGANQPQHF. CDR3 coding DNA: TGTGCCAGCAGTGTGGGGGGGGGAGCCAATCAGCCCCAGCATTTT.